This TCR beta chain was observed in a study of shared clonotypes between healthy human individuals. Study background: Serving as donors were a couple of women and three men, whose ages spanned 18 to 49. Study-wide points: Clonotype sharing across donors was expected to vary with sequencing depth. Few donors restricted represented genetic and exposure-history diversity.

As to this clone: Its matching antigen is unknown.

Method: immunoSEQ multiplex PCR; TCRdb's copy keeps in-frame clones and lacks some. The data contain about 490,000 clones, around 80% of them singletons. CDR1 MRHNA and CDR2 SNTAGT come from the germline V gene. This CDR3 is 15 amino acids long. The ends were cut back, 6 bases at V and 9 bases at J, with 18 bases in the middle. Sequencing input: PBMCs. This rearrangement joins TRBV6-4 to TRBJ1-6; D gene uncertain. The receptor was derived from a woman aged 40 to 50 in good health. Some clones in this sample may be carry-over from other donors' samples. The CDR3 is CASRNDPDGSSPLHF. In nucleotides, the CDR3 is TGTGCCAGCAGAAACGACCCCGACGGTAGTTCACCCCTCCACTTT.